A single sample is the source of the 24 T cell receptor beta chains below, sequenced in a study of T cell clonality in common variable immunodeficiency. Data came from immunoSEQ multiplex PCR; TCRdb stores just in-frame clones and leaves some out. The sample offers some 30,000 clones and no singletons, the top ten holding around 5.9%. Findings and limits, study-wide: Fewer deletions and N-nucleotide insertions were reportedly seen in common variable immunodeficiency TCR beta sequences.

These TCRs' antigens remain unknown. Sequencing input: peripheral blood mononuclear cells. Receptors originate from a human donor with common variable immunodeficiency.

This clone turned up a few times. The CDR3 goes on 3 residues after the read ends, and that part is filled in from the germline J gene. V and J are TRBV2 and TRBJ1-5, with 11 bases matching TRBD1. Per the germline V gene, CDR1 is SNHLY and CDR2 is FYNNEI. V trimming: 6 bases; J trimming: 7 bases; junction bases outside the gene matches: 8. The CDR3 spans 15 residues. The CDR3 bases that were read are TGTGCCAGCAGGGCCGGACAGGGGGCATCCCAGCCC. Amino acids: CASRAGQGASQP. The full CDR3 is CASRAGQGASQPQHF.

In this sample, this clone turned up many times. The sequenced fragment ends 3 residues before the CDR3 boundary, so the rest is inferred from the germline J gene. The chain is built from TRBV19 and TRBJ1-1; D gene unclear. Per the germline V gene, CDR1 is LNHDA and CDR2 is SQIVND (reference sequence). V dropped 4 bases and J dropped 2 bases, with 14 bases sitting between them. The CDR3 totals 15 residues. CDR3 DNA, as far as it was read: TGTGCCAGTAGTAGTCTAGACCTCCTAAACACTGAA. It codes for CASSSLDLLNTE. The whole CDR3 reads CASSSLDLLNTEAFF.

This clone was seen at least ten times. The read ends 3 residues before the CDR3 terminus; that terminus is restored from the germline J gene. The chain carries TRBV29-1 and TRBJ2-1; weak D call: TRBD2 (6 bases). Germline V gives CDR1 SQVTM, CDR2 ANQGSEA. Trimming shortened V by 4 bases and J by 7 bases, and 11 bases separated the two germline ends. The CDR3 sequence is 12 residues long. The CDR3 spells CSVAPGGNEQFF. CDR3 DNA, as far as it was read: TGCAGCGTTGCTCCAGGAGGGAATGAG.

Comment on this clone: The read gets to within 3 residues of the CDR3 end, and the germline J gene fills in the rest. The rearrangement joins TRBV18 to TRBJ1-3; 7 bases map to TRBD1. Germline V gives CDR1 KGHSH, CDR2 LQKENI. Unmatched junction bases numbered 5, after V lost 6 bases and J lost 6 bases. This CDR3 is built from 13 residues. The CDR3 DNA, read in part, is TGTGCCAGCTCGGCCAGGGGGGAAAACACC. Encoded protein: CASSARGENT. The entire CDR3 protein reads CASSARGENTIYF.

In this sample, this clone turned up a few times. The read falls 3 residues short of the CDR3 end, and the missing part is taken from the germline J gene. The genes are TRBV7-2 and TRBJ1-5; TRBD1 might be the D (6 bases). This CDR3 has 15 amino acids. V lost 5 bases and J 1 base, leaving 12 bases between the germline ends. Germline CDR1 is SGHTA and CDR2 is FQGNSA. The sequenced part of the CDR3 DNA is TGTGCCAGCAGCGTACAGGGTGCCAGCAATCAGCCC. It codes for CASSVQGASNQP. Given in full, the CDR3 is CASSVQGASNQPQHF.

This clone has just a few counts. The read is 3 residues too short to cover the CDR3 end, so that end is filled in from the germline J gene. The chain combines TRBV19 with TRBJ2-1, with unresolved D. CDR1 and CDR2 from the germline V gene are LNHDA and SQIVND (reference sequence). The CDR3 sequence is 13 residues long. V lost 3 bases, J lost 8 bases, and 11 bases lay in between. The CDR3 DNA, read in part, is TGTGCCAGTAGTATTGTCTTGTCTTATGAG. This gives the protein CASSIVLSYE. The whole CDR3 sequence reads CASSIVLSYEQFF.

On this clone: The read ends 3 residues early relative to the CDR3; the germline J gene fills the gap. V gene TRBV11-2 combines with J gene TRBJ1-5, with 7 bases fitting TRBD1. CDR1 SGHAT and CDR2 FQNNGV come from the germline V gene. The CDR3 sequence is 14 residues long. The V gene end was trimmed by 6 bases and the J gene end by 7 bases; junction bases not matched to a gene: 9. The CDR3 loop is CASSIDRAIQPQHF. Incomplete CDR3 DNA: TGTGCCAGCAGTATCGACAGGGCGATCCAGCCC.

With regard to this clone: The read terminates 3 residues before the CDR3 end, so the remaining end is supplied by the germline J gene. This chain uses TRBV19 with TRBJ1-2, with TRBD1 as a possible D gene (5 bases). CDR3 size: 11 residues. Germline values: CDR1 LNHDA, CDR2 SQIVND (reference sequence). The CDR3 sequence: CASSIWTGYTF. CDR3 DNA (partial): TGTGCCAGTAGTATTTGGACAGGC. The entire variable domain, with the rest obtained from reference TRBV19 and TRBJ1-2, is as follows: DGGITQSPKYLFRKEGQNVTLSCEQNLNHDAMYWYRQDPGQGLRLIYYSQIVNDFQKGDIAEGYSVSREKKESFPLTVTSAQKNPTAFYLCASSIWTGYTFGSGTRLTVV.

The CDR3 here is CASSSSRGISYEQYF. The CDR3 DNA, read in part, is TGTGCCAGCAGCTCCAGCCGCGGGATTTCCTACGAG. This sequence joins TRBV7-9 and TRBJ2-7; D possibly corresponds to TRBD2 (6 bases). The read finishes 3 residues shy of the CDR3 end, and the germline J gene is used to complete it. The germline CDR1 and CDR2 sequences are SEHNR and FQNEAQ (reference sequence). The CDR3 is 15 residues long. V lost 4 bases, J lost 1 base, and 14 bases lay in between.

This clone was seen many times. With the read ending 3 residues before the CDR3 end, the germline J gene is used to fill in that end. The V call is TRBV5-5, the J call TRBJ2-7; D gene ambiguous. V lost 3 bases to trimming and J lost 3 bases, with 10 bases between them. Germline assignment: CDR1 SGHKS and CDR2 YYEKEE (reference sequence). This CDR3 contains 13 residues. The CDR3 here is CASSSDIFYEQYF. The CDR3 bases that were read are TGTGCCAGCAGCTCCGACATCTTCTACGAG.

This clone was counted ten times or more. The CDR3 goes on 3 residues after the read ends, and that part is filled in from the germline J gene. The V and J genes are TRBV7-8 and TRBJ2-7, with 7 bases fitting TRBD2. Per the germline V gene, CDR1 is SGHVS and CDR2 is FQNEAQ. The CDR3 sequence is 18 residues long. Trimming removed 2 bases from V and 5 bases from J; junction bases left unmatched: 18. Incomplete CDR3 DNA: TGTGCCAGCAGCTTATCCCGGCGGCGTGTGACTCGGGGGGACGAG. Its protein product is CASSLSRRRVTRGDE. The full CDR3 is CASSLSRRRVTRGDEQYF.

In its sample, this clone was seen many times. The read halts 3 residues ahead of the CDR3 end, with the missing end drawn from the germline J gene. The rearrangement uses TRBV2 and TRBJ2-2; D is ambiguous. The CDR3 covers 14 residues. V was clipped by 7 bases and J by 2 bases, with 11 bases between them. The germline V gene has CDR1 SNHLY and CDR2 FYNNEI. The CDR3 here is CASTAGDNTGELFF. The part of the CDR3 DNA that was read is TGTGCCAGCACCGCCGGTGATAACACCGGGGAG.

This clone has more than one count but fewer than ten. The read terminates 3 residues ahead of where the CDR3 ends, so the germline J gene completes it. The genes are TRBV18 and TRBJ1-2; the match to TRBD1 covers 9 bases. Looked up from germline, CDR1 is KGHSH and CDR2 is LQKENI. The junction had 2 bases not matched to a gene; V was cut back by 3 bases and J by 6 bases. The CDR3 length is 13 residues. The CDR3 protein is CASSPTGGHGYTF. Incomplete CDR3 DNA: TGTGCCAGCTCACCGACAGGGGGGCATGGC.

This clone was seen only a few times. The observed sequence ends 3 residues before the CDR3 terminus, with the missing tail filled in from the germline J gene. The rearrangement uses TRBV23-1 and TRBJ2-1; D gene unclear. TRBV23-1 is recorded as an ORF, its role being uncertain. V was cut by 6 bases and J by 6 bases, with 18 bases left in between. The CDR3 length is 15 residues. The sequenced part of the CDR3 DNA is TGCGCCAGCAGAAGATTTAATAACAGCTTCAATGAG. Its protein product is CASRRFNNSFNE. The CDR3 as a whole reads CASRRFNNSFNEQFF.

A few counts support this clone. The read ends 3 residues early relative to the CDR3; the germline J gene fills the gap. The V gene is TRBV18, the J gene TRBJ1-5, with D perhaps TRBD1 (5 bases). Trimming stripped 2 bases from V and 4 bases from J, with 12 bases between. Per germline, CDR1 KGHSH and CDR2 LQKENI. This CDR3 comprises 15 residues. The CDR3 is CASSPGAGTNQPQHF. The covered CDR3 bases are TGTGCCAGCTCACCAGGTGCAGGGACTAATCAGCCC. The full variable domain, in which reference TRBV18 and TRBJ1-5 provide the parts outside the CDR3, is NAGVMQNPRHLVRRRGQEARLRCSPMKGHSHVYWYRQLPEEGLKFMVYLQKENIIDESGMPKERFSAEFPKEGPSILRIQQVVRGDSAAYFCASSPGAGTNQPQHFGDGTRLSIL.

In regard to this clone: The read halts 3 residues ahead of the CDR3 end, with the missing end drawn from the germline J gene. The rearrangement links TRBV7-9 to TRBJ2-7; D unclear. Germline values: CDR1 SEHNR, CDR2 FQNEAQ (reference sequence). Trimming removed 7 bases at V and 5 bases at J, with 18 bases between. This CDR3 has 14 residues. The covered CDR3 bases are TGTGCCAGCACCGATGACCCGGGTATGAACGAG. It is translated as CASTDDPGMNE. The complete CDR3 protein is CASTDDPGMNEQYF.

Concerning this clone itself: The CDR3 extends 3 residues past the end of the read, so its final part is completed from the germline J gene. The chain links TRBV6-2 or TRBV6-3 to TRBJ2-2, with D maybe TRBD2 (6 bases). Germline CDR1 reads MNHEY; CDR2 reads SVGEGT. This CDR3 is 16 amino acids long. The V gene lost 7 bases and the J gene lost 5 bases, with 20 bases spanning the gap. CDR3 sequence reads: CASTSYLGGATGELFF. CDR3 bases read: TGTGCCAGCACCTCTTATCTGGGGGGAGCAACCGGGGAG.

With regard to this clone: With the read ending 3 residues before the CDR3 end, the germline J gene is used to fill in that end. The genes are TRBV7-8 and TRBJ2-7; D is ambiguous. Trimming removed 5 bases from V and 1 base from J, with 9 bases in between. The CDR3 has 13 amino acids. Germline-derived CDR1 and CDR2 are SGHVS and FQNEAQ. The part of the CDR3 DNA that was read is TGTGCCAGCAGCCCCAGGCGATCCTACGAG. This encodes CASSPRRSYE. The CDR3 in full is CASSPRRSYEQYF.

Turning to this clone: The read comes to an end 3 residues before the CDR3 does, leaving the germline J gene to fill in the end. The genes are TRBV30 and TRBJ2-3; 11 positions match TRBD2. Germline V lookup: CDR1 GTSNPN, CDR2 SVGIG (reference sequence). The CDR3 loop spans 17 amino acids. The junction had 10 bases not matched to a gene; V was cut back by 1 base and J by 4 bases. The CDR3 sequence is CAWSGPPSGGPPDTQYF. Partial CDR3 DNA: TGTGCCTGGAGTGGGCCACCTAGCGGGGGGCCCCCAGATACG.

This clone was seen more than once but under ten times. The missing CDR3 end, 3 residues past where the read stops, is filled in from the germline J gene. The V call is TRBV7-8, the J call TRBJ1-6, with unresolved D. CDR3 length equals 12 residues. Trimming removed 3 bases at V and 12 bases at J, with 9 bases between. Germline V gene sequence: CDR1 SGHVS, CDR2 FQNEAQ. CDR3 region: CASSFDRGPLHF. Incomplete CDR3 DNA: TGTGCCAGCAGCTTCGACCGGGGACCC.

This clone was observed many times. The missing CDR3 end, 3 residues past where the read stops, is filled in from the germline J gene. V and J are TRBV7-8 and TRBJ2-7, with 11 positions matching TRBD1. The trim removed 6 bases at V and 5 bases at J, leaving 9 bases unmatched. Germline-derived CDR1 and CDR2 are SGHVS and FQNEAQ. The CDR3 is 15 amino acids. The part of the CDR3 DNA that was read is TGTGCCAGCAGTCCTCAGTGGGACAGGGGGAACGAG. It encodes CASSPQWDRGNE. The whole CDR3 reads CASSPQWDRGNEQYF.

The CDR3 DNA, read in part, is TGTGCCAGCAGCCAACGGGAGACC. It codes for CASSQRET. The CDR3 in full is CASSQRETQYF. The genes are TRBV14 and TRBJ2-5; no clear D. The missing CDR3 end, 3 residues past where the read stops, is filled in from the germline J gene. Trimming took 2 bases from V and 5 from J, leaving 3 bases between them. Germline CDR1 SGHDN, CDR2 FVKESK. This CDR3 has 11 residues. Filled out from reference TRBV14 and TRBJ2-5, the complete variable domain reads EAGVTQFPSHSVIEKGQTVTLRCDPISGHDNLYWYRRVMGKEIKFLLHFVKESKQDESGMPNNRFLAERTGGTYSTLKVQPAELEDSGVYFCASSQRETQYFGPGTRLLVL.

This clone appeared a few times. With the read ending 3 residues before the CDR3 end, the germline J gene is used to fill in that end. This chain connects TRBV29-1 to TRBJ2-1; D is uncertain. Germline assignment: CDR1 SQVTM and CDR2 ANQGSEA. Trimming stripped 4 bases from V and 1 base from J, with 8 bases between. The length of the CDR3 is 13 residues. The sequenced CDR3 bases are TGCAGCGTTGCGCCCTATTCCTACAATGAG. This sequence encodes CSVAPYSYNE. The whole CDR3 protein reads CSVAPYSYNEQFF.

Ten or more counts support this clone. The sequenced fragment ends 3 residues before the CDR3 boundary, so the rest is inferred from the germline J gene. The genes are TRBV5-8 and TRBJ2-7, with a possible D match to TRBD2 (5 bases). Between the trimmed V and J ends, which lost 3 bases and 2 bases, there was a span of 12 bases. The germline V gene has CDR1 SGHTS and CDR2 YDEGEE. The CDR3 runs 14 residues. The CDR3 protein is CASSSWTGTYEQYF. CDR3 DNA, as far as it was read: TGTGCCAGCAGCTCCTGGACGGGGACCTACGAG.